This TCR beta chain derives from a study of blood T cell repertoires in COVID-19. The overall study: Acute and convalescent COVID-19 specimens originated in the United States, Italy and Spain. The analysed material was cDNA or gDNA that came from T cells, B-cell-depleted T cells, or PBMCs.

As originally analysed: Researchers report that nucleated cell counts were estimated from reference gene primer amplification. The protocol was immunoSEQ multiplex PCR, while the TCRdb copy is restricted to in-frame clones and leaves out a portion. V, J and clone size are taken as reported in that table, and D and trimming were inferred from the DNA itself. The profile shows about 140,000 clones, 81% of them singletons. Sequenced sample: peripheral blood. The origin of this receptor is a woman aged 60-75 years with active or convalescent COVID-19.

For the CDR3, the DNA is TGTGCCAGCAGATCCCCGGCCTTCGCGGACACCGGGGAGCTGTTTTTT. Protein: CASRSPAFADTGELFF. The chain employs TRBV7-9 and TRBJ2-2; D is uncertain. The V gene's germline CDR1 is SEHNR and CDR2 FQNEAQ (reference sequence). CDR3 size: 16 residues. Trimming shortened V by 6 bases and J by 3 bases, and 17 bases separated the two germline ends.